Detailed here is one T cell receptor beta chain. The sample comes from a study of T cell changes during pregnancy in multiple sclerosis. Measured with immunoSEQ multiplex PCR; TCRdb has only the in-frame clones, and not every one. Among around 110,000 clones, around 93% were seen once, and the ten largest hold 1.5% to 2%. There are 13 residues in the CDR3. Germline lookup yields CDR1 LNHDA and CDR2 SQIVND (reference sequence). With V trimmed by 7 bases and J by 5 bases, 4 bases remained unmatched. The rearrangement uses TRBV19 and TRBJ2-1; 8 positions agree with TRBD1. The receptor was derived from a female donor with multiple sclerosis, enrolled in a pregnancy study. The sequences come from peripheral blood, collected after pregnancy. CDR3 loop: CASKPTGDNEQFF. The CDR3 DNA reads as TGTGCCAGTAAGCCGACAGGGGACAATGAGCAGTTCTTC.